The next 25 T cell receptor beta chains were all read from a single sample in a study of shared clonotypes between healthy human individuals (dated by TCRdb to between 2020 and 2021). Library preparation was by the immunoSEQ multiplex PCR assay. The table was pulled from immuneACCESS by TCRdb, which kept in-frame rearrangements only. Such tables lose some clones; where checked, under half of the loss comes from unresolved V genes, and the rest has no known cause. In this sample the table shows approximately 2.5 million clones, around nine tenths of which occur a single time. Roughly 0.14% of the sample goes to the ten largest clones. The sequencing sample was made of naive CD4+ T cells sorted from blood. The intended sense of this specimen's cell subset or site label: CD45RA+ positively selected. Receptors originate from a man in his late teens or twenties in good health.

The V and J genes are TRBV18 and TRBJ1-2, with a possible D match to TRBD1 (6 bases). The V end lost 2 bases, the J end lost 5 bases, and 18 bases lay between the germline ends. Germline values: CDR1 KGHSH, CDR2 LQKENI. The CDR3 spans 16 residues. The CDR3 here is CASSPKLEQGRYGYTF. The CDR3 DNA reads TGTGCCAGCTCACCAAAGTTGGAACAGGGACGTTATGGCTACACCTTC.

This clone has just one count. Other DNA sequences in the sample encode the same CDR3. The CDR3 region is CASSLGYEQFF. CDR3 DNA sequence: TGTGCCAGCAGCTTGGGGTATGAGCAGTTCTTC. The chain has TRBV5-4 and TRBJ2-1; D call uncertain. The germline CDR1 and CDR2 sequences are SGHNT and YYREEE (reference sequence). Trimming stripped 0 bases from V and 8 bases from J, with 3 bases between. The CDR3 has 11 amino acids.

This chain links TRBV18 with TRBJ2-1; D is perhaps TRBD1 (6 bases). Trimming removed 2 bases from V and 10 bases from J, with 6 bases in between. Germline loops: CDR1 KGHSH, CDR2 LQKENI. The CDR3 consists of 11 residues. The CDR3 sequence: CASSPGGEQFF. The CDR3 DNA sequence: TGTGCCAGCTCACCAGGGGGCGAGCAGTTCTTC.

This rearrangement joins TRBV6-7 to TRBJ2-1, with a weak D call TRBD1 (7 bases). TRBV6-7 is classed as an ORF, of uncertain function. The CDR3 totals 19 residues. V lost 6 bases and J 9 bases, leaving 33 bases between the germline ends. Here the CDR3 reads CASSPLVGQGGVRKLEQFF. The DNA of the CDR3 is TGTGCCAGCAGCCCCCTTGTAGGCCAGGGGGGTGTGCGGAAGCTTGAGCAGTTCTTC.

The chain couples TRBV6-5 to TRBJ1-6, with a possible D match to TRBD1 (5 bases). The ends were cut back, 6 bases at V and 7 bases at J, with 13 bases in the middle. CDR1 and CDR2 from the germline V gene are MNHEY and SVGAGI. The length of the CDR3 is 14 residues. This chain's CDR3 is CASRPGGGNSPLHF. DNA for the CDR3: TGTGCCAGCAGACCCGGCGGGGGAAATTCACCCCTCCACTTT.

This rearrangement joins TRBV11-2 to TRBJ2-4; D may be TRBD1 (6 bases). V was cut by 3 bases and J by 1 base, with 16 bases left in between. This CDR3 comprises 17 residues. Germline loops: CDR1 SGHAT, CDR2 FQNNGV. CDR3 loop: CASSFPGHALAKNIQYF. The CDR3 bases are TGTGCCAGCAGCTTTCCGGGACACGCTTTGGCCAAAAACATTCAGTACTTC.

V usage is TRBV5-6 and J usage is TRBJ1-3, with D tentatively TRBD1 (6 bases). The V gene's germline CDR1 is SGHDT and CDR2 YYEEEE. The CDR3 is 14 residues long. V lost 3 bases and J lost 1, with 8 bases in between. The CDR3 sequence: CASSSQGSGNTIYF. For the CDR3, the DNA is TGTGCCAGCAGCTCACAGGGTTCTGGAAACACCATATATTTT. Using reference TRBV5-6 and TRBJ1-3 for the parts outside the CDR3, the full variable domain is DAGVTQSPTHLIKTRGQQVTLRCSPKSGHDTVSWYQQALGQGPQFIFQYYEEEERQRGNFPDRFSGHQFPNYSSELNVNALLLGDSALYLCASSSQGSGNTIYFGEGSWLTVV.

V usage is TRBV19 and J usage is TRBJ1-5; weak D call: TRBD1 (6 bases). The CDR3 totals 19 residues. CDR1 and CDR2 (germline): LNHDA, SQIVND (reference sequence). Trimming removed 2 bases at V and 6 bases at J, with 26 bases between. The CDR3 DNA is TGTGCCAGTAGTATACTTCAGGGGCCTCAGGTGCGCCGAGGTCAGCCCCAGCATTTT. Translation: CASSILQGPQVRRGQPQHF.

The genes are TRBV6-6 and TRBJ1-5; 8 bases match TRBD1. The CDR3 is 16 amino acids. Germline-derived CDR1 and CDR2 are MNHNY and SVGAGI (reference sequence). Losses at the gene ends were 5 bases for V and 0 bases for J; bases not matched to a gene: 6. The DNA of the CDR3 is TGTGCCAGCAGTCATCTGACAGGGGTTAGCAATCAGCCCCAGCATTTT. Its protein is CASSHLTGVSNQPQHF.

The chain joins TRBV2 to TRBJ2-7; a weak D match, TRBD1 (7 bases). V was shortened by 4 bases and J by 7 bases, with 20 bases between the two germline ends. The CDR3 length is 15 residues. Germline V gene data show CDR1 as SNHLY and CDR2 as FYNNEI. In DNA form, the CDR3 reads TGTGCCAGCAGTGGCGGGACAGCAACCTCGGAGGAGCAGTACTTC. Amino acids: CASSGGTATSEEQYF.

The sample holds one count of this clone. The rearrangement uses TRBV30 and TRBJ1-1; D is undetermined. The CDR3 consists of 14 residues. The germline V gene encodes CDR1 GTSNPN and CDR2 SVGIG (reference sequence). V gave up 2 bases and J gave up 4 bases, with 14 bases separating them. The CDR3 sequence: CAWSKGAAATEAFF. DNA for the CDR3: TGTGCCTGGAGTAAGGGCGCAGCGGCCACTGAAGCTTTCTTT.

V and J are TRBV19 and TRBJ1-1; tentatively, D is TRBD1 (6 bases). This CDR3 is 16 amino acids long. With 1 base removed from V and 3 bases from J, the gap between germline ends came to 15 bases. Germline V lookup: CDR1 LNHDA, CDR2 SQIVND (reference sequence). CDR3 bases: TGTGCCAGTAGTATAGGCGGCAGGGGATGGGACACTGAAGCTTTCTTT. Amino acid sequence: CASSIGGRGWDTEAFF.

V usage is TRBV7-2 and J usage is TRBJ2-1; 8 bases align to TRBD1. Germline V gene data show CDR1 as SGHTA and CDR2 as FQGNSA. V trimming: 1 base; J trimming: 10 bases; junction bases outside the gene matches: 6. The CDR3 totals 14 residues. This CDR3 is CASSLGTGPLEQFF. Written as DNA, the CDR3 is TGTGCCAGCAGCTTAGGGACAGGGCCTTTGGAGCAGTTCTTC.

With respect to this clone: Mismatch with germline at one junction end may stem from a read error. The gene calls are TRBV30 and TRBJ2-1, with D possibly being TRBD2 (6 bases). The germline V gene has CDR1 GTSNPN and CDR2 SVGIG (reference sequence). This CDR3 has 12 amino acids. The CDR3 loop is CAWSPSRRESVF. The CDR3 bases are TGTGCCTGGAGTCCGTCGCGACGGGAGTCGGTCTTC.

The chain employs TRBV11-2 and TRBJ1-4, with TRBD1 matching 8 bases. Germline V CDR1 and CDR2: SGHAT, FQNNGV. The CDR3 has 14 residues. Losses at the gene ends were 5 bases for V and 10 bases for J; bases not matched to a gene: 9. CDR3 region: CASSDGQGLGKLFF. In nucleotides, the CDR3 is TGTGCCAGCAGCGACGGACAGGGTTTGGGAAAACTGTTTTTT.

This clone has only a few counts. The gene calls are TRBV2 and TRBJ1-1, with unresolved D. Per germline, CDR1 SNHLY and CDR2 FYNNEI. This CDR3 spans 11 amino acids. Trimming cost V 3 bases and J 8 bases, with 7 bases left between them. The CDR3 DNA is TGTGCCAGCAGTGAGGAGGGAGAAGCTTTCTTT. This gives the protein CASSEEGEAFF.

The genes are TRBV14 and TRBJ1-6; no firm D call. This CDR3 has 11 amino acids. V lost 1 base and J lost 12, with 4 bases in between. Germline V gene sequence: CDR1 SGHDN, CDR2 FVKESK. The CDR3 DNA is TGTGCCAGCAGCCAAGGATTACCCCTCCACTTT. It specifies CASSQGLPLHF.

The V call is TRBV7-2, the J call TRBJ2-7; D uncertain. The CDR3 totals 13 residues. The V gene's germline CDR1 is SGHTA and CDR2 FQGNSA. The ends were cut back, 4 bases at V and 1 base at J, with 8 bases in the middle. This CDR3 reads CASSSTISYEQYF. Here the CDR3 DNA reads TGTGCCAGCAGCTCTACTATTTCCTACGAGCAGTACTTC.

This clone has only one observation. The genes are TRBV6-6 and TRBJ2-6, with no clear D. CDR1 is MNHNY, CDR2 SVGAGI, per germline (reference sequence). Trimming left V 2 bases short and J 0 bases short, with 8 bases between. The CDR3 extends over 16 amino acids. CDR3 in amino acids: CASSYGVLSGANVLTF. The CDR3 DNA follows: TGTGCCAGCAGTTACGGGGTTCTCTCTGGGGCCAACGTCCTGACTTTC.

V gene TRBV6-5 combines with J gene TRBJ1-5; 10 bases fit TRBD1. This CDR3 has 15 amino acids. CDR1 is MNHEY, CDR2 SVGAGI, per germline. V shed 6 bases and J 7 bases; nucleotides not matched to a gene: 9. DNA of the CDR3: TGTGCCAGCAGACGCGGGACAGGGGCTGGGCAGCCCCAGCATTTT. Amino acid sequence: CASRRGTGAGQPQHF.

V usage is TRBV7-2 and J usage is TRBJ1-6, with TRBD1 matching over 9 bases. V lost 3 bases and J lost 6; bases outside the gene matches: 3. The germline CDR1 and CDR2 sequences are SGHTA and FQGNSA. This CDR3 has 15 amino acids. The CDR3: CASSFRDRVNSPLHF. The CDR3 coding sequence is TGTGCCAGCAGCTTCCGGGACAGGGTTAATTCACCCCTCCACTTT. Filled out from reference TRBV7-2 and TRBJ1-6, the complete variable domain reads GAGVSQSPSNKVTEKGKDVELRCDPISGHTALYWYRQSLGQGLEFLIYFQGNSAPDKSGLPSDRFSAERTGGSVSTLTIQRTQQEDSAVYLCASSFRDRVNSPLHFGNGTRLTVT.

This chain links TRBV7-6 with TRBJ1-2, with no clear D. Trimming took off 1 base at V and 2 bases at J, with 11 bases between the two ends. Germline values: CDR1 SGHVS, CDR2 FNYEAQ. This CDR3 comprises 15 residues. CDR3: CASSLEPSLNYGYTF. CDR3 nucleotide sequence: TGTGCCAGCAGCTTAGAACCCTCCTTAAACTATGGCTACACCTTC. Combining the CDR3 with reference TRBV7-6 and TRBJ1-2 gives the whole variable domain GAGVSQSPRYKVTKRGQDVALRCDPISGHVSLYWYRQALGQGPEFLTYFNYEAQQDKSGLPNDRFSAERPEGSISTLTIQRTEQRDSAMYRCASSLEPSLNYGYTFGSGTRLTVV.

This clone was observed a few times. This chain uses TRBV30 with TRBJ1-2; TRBD1 matches 8 bases. Trimming removed 3 bases from V and 4 bases from J; junction bases left unmatched: 4. The CDR3 runs to 13 residues. Per the germline V gene, CDR1 is GTSNPN and CDR2 is SVGIG (reference sequence). The CDR3 region is CAWRGGTGYGYTF. The DNA for the CDR3 is TGTGCCTGGAGGGGGGGGACAGGCTATGGCTACACCTTC.

The V call is TRBV7-9, the J call TRBJ2-7; 11 nucleotides align to TRBD1. The V and J ends lost 0 bases and 5 bases, in that order; junction bases with no gene match: 12. This CDR3 has 18 amino acids. Germline assignment: CDR1 SEHNR and CDR2 FQNEAQ (reference sequence). CDR3 residues: CASSLAPLGTGGTDEQYF. CDR3 nucleotide sequence: TGTGCCAGCAGCTTAGCCCCCCTAGGGACAGGGGGGACGGACGAGCAGTACTTC.

V and J are TRBV2 and TRBJ2-3; possibly TRBD2 for D (5 bases). Trimming stripped 6 bases from V and 4 bases from J, with 17 bases between. The germline gives CDR1 SNHLY, CDR2 FYNNEI. The CDR3 is made up of 15 amino acids. Here the CDR3 reads CASSKSGVGADTQYF. The CDR3 DNA reads as TGTGCCAGCAGCAAGTCCGGGGTAGGCGCAGATACGCAGTATTTT.